This TCR beta chain was sequenced in a study of T cell changes during pregnancy in multiple sclerosis. Libraries were prepared by immunoSEQ multiplex PCR; TCRdb keeps only in-frame clonotypes and omits some of them. Altogether tens of thousands of clones are present, around 92% being singletons, with the ten largest covering approximately 0.85%. This CDR3 comprises 13 residues. Trimming shortened V by 4 bases and J by 4 bases, and 13 bases separated the two germline ends. Germline loops: CDR1 SQVTM, CDR2 ANQGSEA. The source is a female donor with multiple sclerosis, enrolled in a pregnancy study. Sequenced material: peripheral blood, taken in the first trimester of pregnancy. This rearrangement joins TRBV29-1 to TRBJ1-2; D may be TRBD1 (5 bases). The CDR3 DNA sequence: TGCAGCGTTGCGGGGGACGGTACCTATGGCTACACCTTC. This codes for CSVAGDGTYGYTF. The variable domain in full, with the rest retrieved from reference TRBV29-1 and TRBJ1-2, is SAVISQKPSRDICQRGTSLTIQCQVDSQVTMMFWYRQQPGQSLTLIATANQGSEATYESGFVIDKFPISRPNLTFSTLTVSNMSPEDSSIYLCSVAGDGTYGYTFGSGTRLTVV.